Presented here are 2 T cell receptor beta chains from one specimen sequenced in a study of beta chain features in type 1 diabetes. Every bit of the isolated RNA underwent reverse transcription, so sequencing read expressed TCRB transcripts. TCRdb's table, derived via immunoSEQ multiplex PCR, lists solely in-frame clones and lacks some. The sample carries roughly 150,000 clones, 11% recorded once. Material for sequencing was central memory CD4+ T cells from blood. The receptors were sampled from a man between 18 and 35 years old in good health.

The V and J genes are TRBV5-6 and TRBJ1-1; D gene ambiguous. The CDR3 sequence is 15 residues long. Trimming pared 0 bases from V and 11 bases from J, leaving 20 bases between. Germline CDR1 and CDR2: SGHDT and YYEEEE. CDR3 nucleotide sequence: TGTGCCAGCAGCTTGGAGCCCACCGGGAACGCGAAGGCTTTCTTT. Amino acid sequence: CASSLEPTGNAKAFF.

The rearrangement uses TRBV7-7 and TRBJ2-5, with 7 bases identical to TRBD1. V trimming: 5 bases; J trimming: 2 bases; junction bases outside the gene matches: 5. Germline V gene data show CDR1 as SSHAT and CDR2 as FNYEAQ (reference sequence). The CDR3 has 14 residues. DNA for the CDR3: TGTGCCAGCAGCCCGACAGGGAAACAAGAGACCCAGTACTTC. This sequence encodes CASSPTGKQETQYF.